These 15 T cell receptor beta chains were sequenced from one sample in a study of shared clonotypes between healthy human individuals. Profiling relied on immunoSEQ multiplex PCR, and the TCRdb table lists in-frame clones only, not all of them. The sample yields about 2.4 million clones, roughly 93% seen once. Sequenced material: naive CD4+ T cells from PBMCs. Subset reported: CD45RA+ positively selected. These receptors all come from a man aged 18 to 30 in good health. Some clones in this sample may be carry-over from other donors' samples.

CDR3 amino acids: CASSQGPTTSGSSYEQYF. DNA of the CDR3: TGCGCCAGCAGTCAAGGCCCCACGACTAGCGGGAGCTCCTACGAGCAGTACTTC. The V and J genes are TRBV23-1 and TRBJ2-7; 12 bases map to TRBD2. TRBV23-1 is an ORF for which the function is uncertain. The CDR3 has 18 amino acids. After removal of 2 bases from V and 0 bases from J, the junction contained 8 bases not matched to a gene.

V usage is TRBV5-4 and J usage is TRBJ1-3; no clear D. V lost 0 bases and J lost 4, with 8 bases in between. The CDR3 has 14 amino acids. The V gene's germline CDR1 is SGHNT and CDR2 YYREEE (reference sequence). The CDR3 sequence is CASSLATLGNTIYF. CDR3 DNA sequence: TGTGCCAGCAGCTTGGCAACTTTAGGAAACACCATATATTTT.

The V gene is TRBV10-1, the J gene TRBJ1-1; the match to TRBD1 covers 11 bases. Germline V gene data show CDR1 as WNHNN and CDR2 as SYGVQD (reference sequence). The CDR3 consists of 16 residues. V was clipped by 6 bases and J by 1 base; unmatched bases: 7. This CDR3 reads CASRNSGTGGNTEAFF. The CDR3 DNA reads TGCGCCAGCAGGAATTCCGGGACAGGGGGGAACACTGAAGCTTTCTTT.

The sample holds one count of this clone. The V gene is TRBV5-1, the J gene TRBJ2-7; TRBD2 agrees at 12 bases. Trimming at V came to 2 bases and at J to 6 bases, leaving 9 bases not matched to a gene. Germline V CDR1 and CDR2: SGHRS, YFSETQ. This CDR3 spans 16 amino acids. The CDR3 nucleotides read TGCGCCAGCAGCTTAGGACTAGCGGGATTTTTAGGCGAGCAGTACTTC. It encodes CASSLGLAGFLGEQYF.

The CDR3 region has the DNA TGCGCCAGCAGCCTGACAGGAACCGCCACCGGGGAGCTGTTTTTT. Amino acids: CASSLTGTATGELFF. The rearrangement uses TRBV5-1 and TRBJ2-2; D possibly corresponds to TRBD1 (6 bases). Between the trimmed V and J ends, which lost 4 bases and 4 bases, there was a span of 14 bases. Germline values: CDR1 SGHRS, CDR2 YFSETQ. This CDR3 has 15 residues.

This clone was counted a single time. The V and J genes are TRBV5-1 and TRBJ1-1, with 9 bases lining up with TRBD1. V gave up 0 bases and J gave up 5 bases; unmatched junction bases: 8. Germline lookup yields CDR1 SGHRS and CDR2 YFSETQ. The CDR3 consists of 16 residues. CDR3 coding DNA: TGCGCCAGCAGCTTGGTTTCGGCGGACAGGGGTACTGAAGCTTTCTTT. Amino acid sequence: CASSLVSADRGTEAFF.

This rearrangement joins TRBV10-3 to TRBJ1-6; 10 bases agree with TRBD1. Losses at the gene ends were 4 bases for V and 7 bases for J; bases not matched to a gene: 4. Germline V gives CDR1 ENHRY, CDR2 SYGVKD. The CDR3 has 15 residues. This chain's CDR3 is CAISGQGAGNSPLHF. The CDR3 nucleotides are TGTGCCATCAGTGGACAGGGGGCTGGGAATTCACCCCTCCACTTT.

The V gene is TRBV10-3, the J gene TRBJ1-6, with a tentative D call TRBD1 (5 bases). Trimming cost V 3 bases and J 3 bases, with 6 bases left between them. Germline values: CDR1 ENHRY, CDR2 SYGVKD. This CDR3 spans 14 amino acids. Here the CDR3 reads CAISDRVYNSPLHF. CDR3 in DNA: TGTGCCATCAGTGACAGGGTCTATAATTCACCCCTCCACTTT.

This clone showed up just once. The chain combines TRBV11-2 with TRBJ1-4; D remains ambiguous. The CDR3 is made up of 15 amino acids. V was pared by 5 bases and J by 6 bases, with 16 bases between. The germline V gene encodes CDR1 SGHAT and CDR2 FQNNGV. The CDR3 region has the DNA TGTGCCAGCAGCCAGACTAGCGGGTTTGATGAAAAACTGTTTTTT. Its translation is CASSQTSGFDEKLFF.

This clone came up once. V gene TRBV7-9 combines with J gene TRBJ1-5; D possibly corresponds to TRBD1 (6 bases). The CDR3 spans 16 residues. CDR1 SEHNR and CDR2 FQNEAQ come from the germline V gene (reference sequence). V lost 5 bases and J 6 bases, leaving 20 bases between the germline ends. CDR3 nucleotides: TGTGCCAGCAGCATCACCGGGCCACAGGGCCCTCAGCCCCAGCATTTT. Translating gives CASSITGPQGPQPQHF.

Points on this clone: At the DNA level, this CDR3 is encoded by other sequences in the same sample as well. The rearrangement joins TRBV28 to TRBJ1-3; a possible D gene is TRBD1 (5 bases). V was clipped by 11 bases and J by 4 bases, with 18 bases between them. The CDR3 is 14 amino acids. Germline CDR1 reads MDHEN; CDR2 reads SYDVKM. The DNA for the CDR3 is TGTGCCGGCCGTCCCGGAGGGGCCGGAAACACCATATATTTT. Translation: CAGRPGGAGNTIYF.

The chain has TRBV18 and TRBJ2-1; D call uncertain. The CDR3 runs 14 residues. Germline CDR1 reads KGHSH; CDR2 reads LQKENI. Trimming stripped 0 bases from V and 5 bases from J, with 8 bases between. The CDR3 here is CASSPPANNNEQFF. The CDR3 bases are TGTGCCAGCTCACCACCGGCCAACAACAATGAGCAGTTCTTC. Drawing the rest from reference TRBV18 and TRBJ2-1, the complete variable domain is NAGVMQNPRHLVRRRGQEARLRCSPMKGHSHVYWYRQLPEEGLKFMVYLQKENIIDESGMPKERFSAEFPKEGPSILRIQQVVRGDSAAYFCASSPPANNNEQFFGPGTRLTVL.

This rearrangement joins TRBV6-5 to TRBJ2-3; 11 bases match TRBD2. The CDR3 spans 16 residues. Germline V gene lookup returns CDR1 MNHEY and CDR2 SVGAGI. The J segment lost 6 bases and the V segment lost 0 bases, leaving 5 bases of the junction unmatched. The CDR3 region is CASSYSGLAEEDTQYF. For the CDR3, the DNA is TGTGCCAGCAGTTACTCGGGACTAGCGGAGGAGGATACGCAGTATTTT.

The chain is built from TRBV28 and TRBJ2-2; no reliable D call. Trimming stripped 4 bases from V and 4 bases from J, with 10 bases between. CDR3 length: 14 amino acids. Germline V CDR1 and CDR2: MDHEN, SYDVKM. CDR3 region: CASSSGAGTGELFF. The CDR3 coding sequence is TGTGCCAGCAGTTCCGGAGCAGGCACCGGGGAGCTGTTTTTT.

This chain joins TRBV2 and TRBJ2-7; the match to TRBD1 covers 10 bases. Germline CDR1 and CDR2: SNHLY and FYNNEI. The CDR3 covers 14 residues. With 7 bases clipped from V and 2 bases from J, the junction kept 5 bases outside the gene matches. CDR3 loop: CASKTGTGAYEQYF. Written as DNA, the CDR3 is TGTGCCAGCAAAACCGGGACAGGGGCCTACGAGCAGTACTTC.